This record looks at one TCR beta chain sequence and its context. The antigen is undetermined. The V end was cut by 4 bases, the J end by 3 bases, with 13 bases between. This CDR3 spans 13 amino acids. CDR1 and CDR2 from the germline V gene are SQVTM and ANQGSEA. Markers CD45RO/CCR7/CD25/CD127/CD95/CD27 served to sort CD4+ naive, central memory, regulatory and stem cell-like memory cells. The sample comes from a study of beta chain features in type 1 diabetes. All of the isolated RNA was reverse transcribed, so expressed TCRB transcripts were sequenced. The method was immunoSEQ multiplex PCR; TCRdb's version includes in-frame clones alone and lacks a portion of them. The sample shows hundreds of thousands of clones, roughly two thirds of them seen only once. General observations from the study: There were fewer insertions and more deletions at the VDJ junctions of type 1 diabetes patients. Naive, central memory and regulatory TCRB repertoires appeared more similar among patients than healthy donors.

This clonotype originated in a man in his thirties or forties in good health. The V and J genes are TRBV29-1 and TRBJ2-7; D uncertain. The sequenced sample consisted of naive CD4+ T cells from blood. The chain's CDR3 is CSVVGRFRYEQYF. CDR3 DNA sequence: TGCAGCGTTGTTGGCAGGTTTCGCTACGAGCAGTACTTC.